The present T cell receptor beta chain was sequenced within a study of molecular identifiers for immune sequencing clone quantification. This clonotype was recorded many times. The CDR3 is 16 amino acids. Trimming removed 6 bases at V and 3 bases at J, with 18 bases between. Per germline, CDR1 MNHEY and CDR2 SVGEGT. Using its own MiXCR run on the PCR reads, TCRdb lists one record per CDR3 protein. The sample gives 300,000 to 350,000 distinct CDR3 sequences, about 20% of which show up once; 0.81% is in the top ten. The sequence was obtained from a human donor in good health. Some libraries in this study had Jurkat cell RNA spiked in. This sequence joins TRBV6-2 or TRBV6-3 and TRBJ1-5; D unclear. Material: naive CD8+ T cells from blood, with Jurkat cell RNA spiked in. The subset was: FACS-sorted CD8+CD4-CCR7+CD45RA+ naive T cells. CDR3 sequence (DNA): TGTGCCAGCAGCTCTTTTCGGAGGGTTGACAATCAGCCCCAGCATTTT. Amino acids: CASSSFRRVDNQPQHF.